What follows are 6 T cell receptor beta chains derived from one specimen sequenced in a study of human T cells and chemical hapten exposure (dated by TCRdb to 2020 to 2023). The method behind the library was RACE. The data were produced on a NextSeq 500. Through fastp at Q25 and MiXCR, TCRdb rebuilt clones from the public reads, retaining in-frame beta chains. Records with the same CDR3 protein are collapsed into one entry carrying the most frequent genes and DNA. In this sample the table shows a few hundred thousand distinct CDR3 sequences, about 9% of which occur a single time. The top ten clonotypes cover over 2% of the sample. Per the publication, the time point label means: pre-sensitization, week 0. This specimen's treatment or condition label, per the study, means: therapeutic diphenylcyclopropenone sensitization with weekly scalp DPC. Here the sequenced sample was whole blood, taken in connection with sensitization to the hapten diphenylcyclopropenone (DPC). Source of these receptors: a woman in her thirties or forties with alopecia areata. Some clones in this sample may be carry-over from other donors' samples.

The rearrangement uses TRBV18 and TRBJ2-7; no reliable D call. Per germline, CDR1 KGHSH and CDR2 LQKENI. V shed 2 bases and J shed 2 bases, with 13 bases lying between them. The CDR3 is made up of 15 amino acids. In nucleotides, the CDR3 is TGTGCCAGCTCACCAGGTGCCACCCTTACCTACGAGCAGTACTTC. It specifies CASSPGATLTYEQYF.

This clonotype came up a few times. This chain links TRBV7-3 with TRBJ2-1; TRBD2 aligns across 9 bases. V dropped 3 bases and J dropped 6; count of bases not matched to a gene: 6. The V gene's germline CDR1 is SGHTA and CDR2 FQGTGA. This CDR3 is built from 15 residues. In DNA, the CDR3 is TGTGCCAGCAGCTTGGGGAATAGCGGGAGCAATGAGCAGTTCTTC. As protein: CASSLGNSGSNEQFF. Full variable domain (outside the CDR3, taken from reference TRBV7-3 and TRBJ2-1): GAGVSQTPSNKVTEKGKYVELRCDPISGHTALYWYRQSLGQGPEFLIYFQGTGAADDSGLPNDRFFAVRPEGSVSTLKIQRTERGDSAVYLCASSLGNSGSNEQFFGPGTRLTVL.

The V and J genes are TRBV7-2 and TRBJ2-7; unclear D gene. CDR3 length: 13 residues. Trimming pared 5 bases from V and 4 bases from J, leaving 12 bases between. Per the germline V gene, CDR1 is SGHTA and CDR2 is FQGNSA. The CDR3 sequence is CASSPPSVYEQYF. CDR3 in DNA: TGTGCCAGCAGCCCCCCCTCCGTTTACGAGCAGTACTTC.

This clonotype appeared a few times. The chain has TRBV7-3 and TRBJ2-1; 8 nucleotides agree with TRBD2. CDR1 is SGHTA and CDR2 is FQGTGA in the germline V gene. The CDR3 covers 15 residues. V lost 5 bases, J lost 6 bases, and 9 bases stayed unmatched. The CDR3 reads CASSPLAGSPNEQFF. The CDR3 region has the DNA TGTGCCAGCAGCCCCTTAGCGGGAAGCCCCAATGAGCAGTTCTTC.

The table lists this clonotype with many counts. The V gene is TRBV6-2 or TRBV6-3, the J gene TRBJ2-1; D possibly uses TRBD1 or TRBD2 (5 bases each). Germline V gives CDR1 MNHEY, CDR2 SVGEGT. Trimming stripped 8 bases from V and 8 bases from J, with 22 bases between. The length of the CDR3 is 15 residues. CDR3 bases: TGTGCCAGCGCACTCGAGGGGACGGATCCCCATGAGCAGTTCTTC. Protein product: CASALEGTDPHEQFF.

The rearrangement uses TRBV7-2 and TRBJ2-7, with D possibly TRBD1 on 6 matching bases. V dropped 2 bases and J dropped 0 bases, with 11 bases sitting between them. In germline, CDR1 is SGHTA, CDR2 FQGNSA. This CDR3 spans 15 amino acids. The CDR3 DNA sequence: TGTGCCAGCAGCTTATTGGCAGGGGCCTCCTACGAGCAGTACTTC. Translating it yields CASSLLAGASYEQYF. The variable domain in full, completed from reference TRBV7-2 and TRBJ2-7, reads GAGVSQSPSNKVTEKGKDVELRCDPISGHTALYWYRQSLGQGLEFLIYFQGNSAPDKSGLPSDRFSAERTGGSVSTLTIQRTQQEDSAVYLCASSLLAGASYEQYFGPGTRLTVT.